Included here is one TCR beta chain sequence, with context. Its antigen remains unidentified. The method was immunoSEQ multiplex PCR; TCRdb's version includes in-frame clones alone and lacks a portion of them. The sample carries around 130,000 clones, just over 85% recorded once. This record belongs to a study of T cell responses to AZD1222 COVID-19 vaccine. Whole-study results and caveats: Donors were chiefly white British, with a greater number of females, and clonal diversity was perhaps underestimated.

Germline V gene sequence: CDR1 LGHNA, CDR2 YSLEER. Trimming removed 3 bases from V and 8 bases from J; junction bases left unmatched: 11. The CDR3 covers 17 residues. The chain couples TRBV4-3 to TRBJ1-6, with 9 bases that match TRBD1. This material consisted of peripheral blood, taken on day 0 of AZD1222 vaccination. The clonotype comes from an adult in good health. CDR3 protein: CASSHNFPGQGYSPLHF. CDR3 coding DNA: TGCGCCAGCAGCCACAATTTTCCGGGACAGGGTTATTCACCCCTCCACTTT.